This T cell receptor beta chain was identified during a study of blood T cell repertoires in COVID-19. At the level of the study: Nucleic acid was either cDNA or gDNA, and it came from T cells, B-cell-depleted T cells, or PBMCs.

The germline V gene has CDR1 KGHSH and CDR2 LQKENI. V lost 4 bases and J 2 bases, leaving 14 bases between the germline ends. The CDR3 contains 15 residues. Original processing notes: The assay estimated nucleated cells by amplifying reference gene primers. Method: immunoSEQ multiplex PCR; TCRdb's copy keeps in-frame clones and lacks some. The V and J calls and the clone size are those of that table, but D and trimming were determined from the DNA. The sample holds fewer than 250,000 clones, around four fifths seen once. This clone was seen just once. Material: peripheral blood. V is TRBV18 and J is TRBJ2-5; TRBD1 is a possible D gene (6 bases). The receptor was isolated from a man aged 50-60 years with active or convalescent COVID-19. Here the CDR3 reads CASSLQGQSQETQYF. In DNA, the CDR3 is TGTGCCAGCTCACTACAAGGACAGTCACAAGAGACCCAGTACTTC.